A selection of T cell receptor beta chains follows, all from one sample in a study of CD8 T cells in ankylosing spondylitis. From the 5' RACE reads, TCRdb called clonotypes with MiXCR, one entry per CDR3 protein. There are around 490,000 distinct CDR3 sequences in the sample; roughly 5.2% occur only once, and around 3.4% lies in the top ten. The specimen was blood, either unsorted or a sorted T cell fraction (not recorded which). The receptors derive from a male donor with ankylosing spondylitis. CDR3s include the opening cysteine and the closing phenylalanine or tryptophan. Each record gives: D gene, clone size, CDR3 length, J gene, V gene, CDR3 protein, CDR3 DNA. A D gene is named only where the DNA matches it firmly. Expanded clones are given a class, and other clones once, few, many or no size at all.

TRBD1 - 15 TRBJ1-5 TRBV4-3 CASSTSTGGDQPQHF TGCGCCAGCAGCACCTCGACAGGGGGAGATCAGCCCCAGCATTTT
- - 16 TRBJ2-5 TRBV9 CASSVAAGWQGVTQYF TGTGCCAGCAGCGTAGCGGCAGGTTGGCAAGGTGTGACCCAGTACTTC
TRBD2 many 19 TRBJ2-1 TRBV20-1 CSAGGRTSGKGGLNNEQFF TGCAGTGCTGGCGGGAGAACTAGCGGAAAAGGGGGATTGAACAATGAGCAGTTCTTC
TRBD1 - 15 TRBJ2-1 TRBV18 CASSPPTGALLEQFF TGTGCCAGCTCACCACCGACAGGGGCCCTTCTGGAGCAGTTCTTC
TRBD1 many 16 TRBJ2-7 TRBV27 CASSLSVGQSPYEQYF TGTGCCAGCAGTTTATCCGTGGGACAGTCCCCCTACGAGCAGTACTTC
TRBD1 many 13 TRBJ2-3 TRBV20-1 CSARQGARDTQYF TGCAGTGCTAGGCAGGGGGCAAGAGATACGCAGTATTTT
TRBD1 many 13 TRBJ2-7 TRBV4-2 CASSHDRAWEQYF TGTGCCAGCAGCCATGACAGGGCTTGGGAGCAGTACTTC
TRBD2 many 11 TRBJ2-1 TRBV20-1 CSAWGGNEQFF TGCAGTGCGTGGGGGGGCAATGAGCAGTTCTTC
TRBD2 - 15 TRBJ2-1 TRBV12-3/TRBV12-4 CASSRGLAEGDEQFF TGTGCCAGCAGTAGAGGACTAGCGGAAGGGGATGAGCAGTTCTTC
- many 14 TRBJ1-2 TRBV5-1 CASSFGTSDYGYTF TGCGCCAGCAGCTTCGGGACGTCTGACTATGGCTACACCTTC
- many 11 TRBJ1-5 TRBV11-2 CASSSGGPQHF TGTGCCAGCAGCTCCGGCGGGCCCCAGCATTTT
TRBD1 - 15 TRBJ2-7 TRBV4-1 CASSHPKGTVSEQYF TGCGCCAGCAGCCACCCCAAGGGGACAGTTAGCGAGCAGTACTTC
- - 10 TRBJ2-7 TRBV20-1 CSASEGEQYF TGCAGTGCTTCGGAGGGTGAGCAGTACTTC
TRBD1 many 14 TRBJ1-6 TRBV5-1 CASSTQGTSSPLHF TGCGCCAGCAGCACACAGGGGACCAGTTCACCCCTCCACTTT
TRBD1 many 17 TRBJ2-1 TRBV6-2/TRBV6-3 CASRTRDSPSSYNEQFF TGTGCCAGCAGAACCCGGGACAGCCCGAGCTCCTACAATGAGCAGTTCTTC
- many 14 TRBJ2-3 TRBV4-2 CASSQGPTEDTQYF TGTGCCAGCAGCCAAGGGCCTACGGAAGATACGCAGTATTTT
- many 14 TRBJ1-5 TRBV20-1 CSARLSRLGQPQHF TGCAGTGCTAGATTGTCCCGTTTGGGGCAGCCCCAGCATTTT
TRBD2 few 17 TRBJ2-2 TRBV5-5 CASSLMVAGANTGELFF TGTGCCAGCAGCTTGATGGTAGCGGGGGCCAACACCGGGGAGCTGTTTTTT
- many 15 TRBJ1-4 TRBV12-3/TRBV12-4 CASSPNRDGNEKLFF TGTGCCAGCAGCCCAAACCGGGACGGTAATGAAAAACTGTTTTTT
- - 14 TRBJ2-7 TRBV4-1 CASSTGVSRYEQYF TGTGCCAGCAGCACCGGGGTCAGTCGTTACGAGCAGTACTTC
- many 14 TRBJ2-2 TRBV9 CASSLVVGTGELFF TGTGCCAGCAGCTTGGTGGTTGGGACCGGGGAGCTGTTTTTT
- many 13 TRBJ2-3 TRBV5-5 CASRQGATDTQYF TGTGCCAGCAGGCAGGGAGCCACAGATACGCAGTATTTT